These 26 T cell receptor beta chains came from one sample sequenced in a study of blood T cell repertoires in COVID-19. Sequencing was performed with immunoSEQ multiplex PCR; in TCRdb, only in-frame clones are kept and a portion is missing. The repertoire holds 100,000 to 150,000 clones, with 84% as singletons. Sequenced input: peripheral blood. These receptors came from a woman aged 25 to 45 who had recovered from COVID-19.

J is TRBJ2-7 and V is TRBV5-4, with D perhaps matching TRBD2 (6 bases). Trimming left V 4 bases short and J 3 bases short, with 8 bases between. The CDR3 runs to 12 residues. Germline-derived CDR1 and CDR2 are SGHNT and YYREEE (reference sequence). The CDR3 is CASSTGGYEQYF. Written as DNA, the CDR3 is TGTGCCAGCAGCACCGGGGGCTACGAGCAGTACTTC.

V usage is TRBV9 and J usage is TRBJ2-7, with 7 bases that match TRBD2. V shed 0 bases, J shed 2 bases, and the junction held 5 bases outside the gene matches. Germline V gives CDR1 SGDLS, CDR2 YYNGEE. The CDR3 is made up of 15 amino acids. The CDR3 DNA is TGTGCCAGCAGCGTAGGACTAGCTGAGACCTACGAGCAGTACTTC. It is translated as CASSVGLAETYEQYF.

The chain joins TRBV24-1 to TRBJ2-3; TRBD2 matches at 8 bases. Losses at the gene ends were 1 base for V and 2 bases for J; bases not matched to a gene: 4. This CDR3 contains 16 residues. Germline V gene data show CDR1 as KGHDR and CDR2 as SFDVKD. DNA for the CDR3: TGTGCCACCAGTGATTTCTCGGGGGGGAACACAGATACGCAGTATTTT. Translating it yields CATSDFSGGNTDTQYF.

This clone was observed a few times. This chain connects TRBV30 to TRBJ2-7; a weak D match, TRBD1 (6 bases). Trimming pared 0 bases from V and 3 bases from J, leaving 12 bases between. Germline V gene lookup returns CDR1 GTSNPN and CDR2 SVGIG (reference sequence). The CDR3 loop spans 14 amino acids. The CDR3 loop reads CAWSVMRGNYEQYF. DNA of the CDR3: TGTGCCTGGAGTGTAATGAGGGGGAACTACGAGCAGTACTTC.

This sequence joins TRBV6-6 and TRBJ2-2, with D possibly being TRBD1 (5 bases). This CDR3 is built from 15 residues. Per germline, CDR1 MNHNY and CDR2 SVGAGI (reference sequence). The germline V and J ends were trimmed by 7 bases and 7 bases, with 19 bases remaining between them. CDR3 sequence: CASMSWGTTSGELFF. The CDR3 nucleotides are TGTGCCAGCATGTCTTGGGGCACCACGAGCGGGGAGCTGTTTTTT.

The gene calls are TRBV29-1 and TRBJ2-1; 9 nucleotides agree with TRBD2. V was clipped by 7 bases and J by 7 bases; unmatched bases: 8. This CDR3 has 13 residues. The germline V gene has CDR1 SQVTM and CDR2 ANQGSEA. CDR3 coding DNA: TGCAGCGCCGGGACTAGCCAGAGAAATGAGCAGTTCTTC. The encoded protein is CSAGTSQRNEQFF.

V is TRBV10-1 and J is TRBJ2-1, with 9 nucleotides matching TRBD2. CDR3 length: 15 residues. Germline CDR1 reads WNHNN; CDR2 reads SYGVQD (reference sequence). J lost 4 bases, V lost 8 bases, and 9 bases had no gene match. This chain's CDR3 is CASGMSGGRYNEQFF. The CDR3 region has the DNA TGCGCCAGCGGGATGAGCGGGGGGCGATACAATGAGCAGTTCTTC.

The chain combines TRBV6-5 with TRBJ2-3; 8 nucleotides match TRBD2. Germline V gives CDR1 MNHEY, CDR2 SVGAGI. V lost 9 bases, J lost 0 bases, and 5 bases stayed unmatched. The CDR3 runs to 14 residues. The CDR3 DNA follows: TGTGCCAGTAAAGCGGGAGTTAGCACAGATACGCAGTATTTT. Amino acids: CASKAGVSTDTQYF.

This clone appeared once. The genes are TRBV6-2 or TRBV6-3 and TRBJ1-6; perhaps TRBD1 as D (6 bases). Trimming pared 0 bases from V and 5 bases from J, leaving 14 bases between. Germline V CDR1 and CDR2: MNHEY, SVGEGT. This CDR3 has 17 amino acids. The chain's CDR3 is CASSYSLRGRDNSPLHF. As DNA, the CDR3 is TGTGCCAGCAGTTACTCGCTGCGGGGGCGAGATAATTCACCCCTCCACTTT.

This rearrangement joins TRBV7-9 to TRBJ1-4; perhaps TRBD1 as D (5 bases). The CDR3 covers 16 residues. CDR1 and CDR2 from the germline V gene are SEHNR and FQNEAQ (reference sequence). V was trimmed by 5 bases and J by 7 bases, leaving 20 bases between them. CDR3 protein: CASSITQGVFGEKLFF. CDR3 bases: TGTGCCAGCAGCATCACTCAAGGGGTATTCGGTGAAAAACTGTTTTTT.

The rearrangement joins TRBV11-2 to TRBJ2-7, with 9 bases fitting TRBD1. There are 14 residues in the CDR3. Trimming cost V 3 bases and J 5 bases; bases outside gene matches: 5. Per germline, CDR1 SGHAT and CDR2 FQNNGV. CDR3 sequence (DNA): TGTGCCAGCAGCTTCGACAGGGGGGCTAACGAGCAGTACTTC. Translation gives CASSFDRGANEQYF.

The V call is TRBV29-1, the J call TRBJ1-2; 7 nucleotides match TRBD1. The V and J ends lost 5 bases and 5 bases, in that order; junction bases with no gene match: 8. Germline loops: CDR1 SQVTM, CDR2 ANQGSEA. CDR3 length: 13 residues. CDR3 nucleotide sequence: TGCAGCGTTAATTTGGGACAGCTGTATGGCTACACCTTC. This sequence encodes CSVNLGQLYGYTF.

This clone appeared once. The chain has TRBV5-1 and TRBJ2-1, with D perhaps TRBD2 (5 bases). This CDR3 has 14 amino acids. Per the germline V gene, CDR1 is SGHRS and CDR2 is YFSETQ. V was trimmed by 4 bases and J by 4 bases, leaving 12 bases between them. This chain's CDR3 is CASSLGGSYNEQFF. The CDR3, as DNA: TGCGCCAGCAGCCTGGGTGGGAGTTACAATGAGCAGTTCTTC.

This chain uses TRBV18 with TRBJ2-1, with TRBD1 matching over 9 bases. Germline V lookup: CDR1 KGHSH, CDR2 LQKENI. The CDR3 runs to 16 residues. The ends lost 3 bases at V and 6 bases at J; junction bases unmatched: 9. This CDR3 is CASSPSTGGGGNEQFF. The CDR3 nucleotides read TGTGCCAGCTCACCGAGCACAGGGGGCGGGGGCAATGAGCAGTTCTTC.

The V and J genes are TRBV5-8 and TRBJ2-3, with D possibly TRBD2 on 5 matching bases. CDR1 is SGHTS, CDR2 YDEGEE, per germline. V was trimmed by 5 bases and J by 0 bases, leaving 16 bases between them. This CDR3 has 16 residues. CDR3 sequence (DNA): TGTGCCAGCAGTGGGCTGACTATCCGAAGCACAGATACGCAGTATTTT. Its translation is CASSGLTIRSTDTQYF.

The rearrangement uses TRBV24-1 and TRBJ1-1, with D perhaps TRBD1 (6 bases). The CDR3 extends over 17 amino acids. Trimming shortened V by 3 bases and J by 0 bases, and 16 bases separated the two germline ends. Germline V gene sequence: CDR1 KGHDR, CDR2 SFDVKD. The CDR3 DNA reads TGTGCCACCAGTGATCCCGTCCCGGACAGCATGAACACTGAAGCTTTCTTT. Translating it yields CATSDPVPDSMNTEAFF.

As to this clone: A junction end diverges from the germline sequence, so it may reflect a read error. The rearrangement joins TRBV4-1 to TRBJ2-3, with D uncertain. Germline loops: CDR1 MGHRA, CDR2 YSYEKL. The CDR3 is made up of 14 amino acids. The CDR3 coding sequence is TGCGCCAGCAGTCAAGTCGGTAGCACAGATACGCAGTATTTT. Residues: CASSQVGSTDTQYF.

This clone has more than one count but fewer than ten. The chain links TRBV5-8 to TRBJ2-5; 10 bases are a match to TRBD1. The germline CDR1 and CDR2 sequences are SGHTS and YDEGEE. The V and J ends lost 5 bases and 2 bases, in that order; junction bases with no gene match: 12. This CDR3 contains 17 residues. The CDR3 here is CASRPGQGGAGQETQYF. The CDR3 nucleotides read TGTGCCAGCAGACCTGGACAGGGGGGCGCCGGTCAAGAGACCCAGTACTTC. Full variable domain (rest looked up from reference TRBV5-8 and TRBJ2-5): EAGVTQSPTHLIKTRGQQATLRCSPISGHTSVYWYQQALGLGLQFLLWYDEGEERNRGNFPPRFSGRQFPNYSSELNVNALELEDSALYLCASRPGQGGAGQETQYFGPGTRLLVL.

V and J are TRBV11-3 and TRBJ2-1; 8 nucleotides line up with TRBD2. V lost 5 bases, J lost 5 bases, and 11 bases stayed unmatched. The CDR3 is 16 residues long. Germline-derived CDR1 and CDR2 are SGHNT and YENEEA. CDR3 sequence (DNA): TGTGCCAGCAGCCCAAGTAGCGGGAAAAACGACAATGAGCAGTTCTTC. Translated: CASSPSSGKNDNEQFF.

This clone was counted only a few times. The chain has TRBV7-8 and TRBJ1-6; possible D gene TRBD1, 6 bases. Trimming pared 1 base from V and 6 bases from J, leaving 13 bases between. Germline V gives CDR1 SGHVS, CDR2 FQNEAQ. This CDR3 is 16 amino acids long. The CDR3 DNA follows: TGTGCCAGCAGCTTAGGGACAGATATCCCTAATTCACCCCTCCACTTT. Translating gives CASSLGTDIPNSPLHF.

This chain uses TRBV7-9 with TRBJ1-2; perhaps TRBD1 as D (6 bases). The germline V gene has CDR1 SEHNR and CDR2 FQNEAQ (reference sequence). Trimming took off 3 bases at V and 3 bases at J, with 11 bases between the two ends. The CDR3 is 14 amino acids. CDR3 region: CASSLEGGDYGYTF. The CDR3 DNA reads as TGTGCCAGCAGCTTGGAAGGGGGAGACTATGGCTACACCTTC. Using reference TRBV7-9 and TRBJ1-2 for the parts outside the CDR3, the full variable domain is DTGVSQNPRHKITKRGQNVTFRCDPISEHNRLYWYRQTLGQGPEFLTYFQNEAQLEKSRLLSDRFSAERPKGSFSTLEIQRTEQGDSAMYLCASSLEGGDYGYTFGSGTRLTVV.

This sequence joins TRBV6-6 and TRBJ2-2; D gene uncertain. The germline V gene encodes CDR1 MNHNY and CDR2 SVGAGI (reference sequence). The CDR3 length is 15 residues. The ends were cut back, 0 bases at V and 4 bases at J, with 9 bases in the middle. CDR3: CASSYSKLPTGELFF. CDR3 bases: TGTGCCAGCAGTTACTCGAAACTGCCCACCGGGGAGCTGTTTTTT.

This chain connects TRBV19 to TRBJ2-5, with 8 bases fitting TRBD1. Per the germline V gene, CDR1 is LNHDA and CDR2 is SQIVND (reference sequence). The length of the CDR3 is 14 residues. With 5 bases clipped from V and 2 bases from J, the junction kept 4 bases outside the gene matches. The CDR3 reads CASSGTGQQETQYF. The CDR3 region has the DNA TGTGCCAGTAGTGGGACAGGACAACAAGAGACCCAGTACTTC.

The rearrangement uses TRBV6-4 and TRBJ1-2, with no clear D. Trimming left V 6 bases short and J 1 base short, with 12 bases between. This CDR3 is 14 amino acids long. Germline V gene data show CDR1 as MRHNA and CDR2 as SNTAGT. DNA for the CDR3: TGTGCCAGCAGACCCCTTTCCAGTAACTATGGCTACACCTTC. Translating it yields CASRPLSSNYGYTF.

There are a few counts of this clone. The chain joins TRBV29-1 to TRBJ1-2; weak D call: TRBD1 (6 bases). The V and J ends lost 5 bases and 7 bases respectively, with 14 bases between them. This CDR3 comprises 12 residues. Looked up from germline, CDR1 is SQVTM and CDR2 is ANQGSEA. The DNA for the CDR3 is TGCAGCGTTTTGAGAACAGGGCTTGGCTACACCTTC. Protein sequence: CSVLRTGLGYTF.

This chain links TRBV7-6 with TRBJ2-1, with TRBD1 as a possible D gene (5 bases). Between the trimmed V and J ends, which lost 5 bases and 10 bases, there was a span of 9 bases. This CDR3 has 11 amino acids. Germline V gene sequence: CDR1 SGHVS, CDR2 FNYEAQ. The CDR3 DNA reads TGTGCCAGCAGCCCCTACAGGGAGCAGTTCTTC. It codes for CASSPYREQFF.